The source of this T cell receptor beta chain is a study of shared clonotypes between healthy human individuals. The study's findings and limits: Generation probability values for non-shared clonotypes were lower than those for clonotypes shared by all four donors. Sampling involved blood alone; tissue repertoires likely differ.

About this clone: Its antigen is still unknown.

Germline CDR1 and CDR2: SNHLY and FYNNEI. There are 13 residues in the CDR3. Trimming took 7 bases from V and 3 from J, leaving 10 bases between them. Measured with immunoSEQ multiplex PCR; TCRdb has only the in-frame clones, and not every one. Of some 1.1 million clones listed, 60% to 80% are singletons. This sequence was found in a man aged 18 to 35 in good health. Some clones in this sample may be carry-over from other donors' samples. V is TRBV2 and J is TRBJ1-3; perhaps TRBD1 as D (5 bases). The specimen was memory CD4+ T cells from PBMCs. This sample's subset: CD45RA-negative fraction. The CDR3 reads CASTNRIGNTIYF. The CDR3 nucleotides are TGTGCCAGCACGAACAGGATTGGAAACACCATATATTTT.